These 5 T cell receptor beta chains were sequenced from one sample in a study of T cell changes during pregnancy in multiple sclerosis (dated by TCRdb to about 2019). The method behind the library was the immunoSEQ multiplex PCR assay. TCRdb holds this immuneACCESS table with in-frame rearrangements only. Some clones are missing; in checked studies, unresolved V genes explain under half, and the rest has no known cause. The sample yields fewer than 95,000 clones; about 94% were counted once. Less than 2.5% of the sample is in the top ten clones. This sample comprised peripheral blood, obtained in the third trimester of pregnancy. The receptor set was obtained from a female donor with multiple sclerosis, enrolled in a pregnancy study.

The rearrangement joins TRBV23-1 to TRBJ1-5; no definite D call. TRBV23-1 is an open reading frame, and its role is uncertain. CDR3 size: 16 residues. V was cut by 2 bases and J by 4 bases, with 15 bases left in between. The CDR3 reads CASSQPPRRENQPQHF. The CDR3 bases are TGCGCCAGCAGTCAACCCCCCCGACGGGAAAATCAGCCCCAGCATTTT.

J is TRBJ2-2 and V is TRBV9, with a weak D call TRBD1 (7 bases). V was pared by 0 bases and J by 5 bases, with 17 bases between. The CDR3 covers 17 residues. Looked up from germline, CDR1 is SGDLS and CDR2 is YYNGEE. The CDR3: CASSVGVGQGGTGELFF. CDR3 coding DNA: TGTGCCAGCAGCGTAGGAGTAGGCCAGGGGGGAACCGGGGAGCTGTTTTTT.

The rearrangement links TRBV30 to TRBJ2-1, with D perhaps matching TRBD2 (5 bases). Trimming pared 1 base from V and 6 bases from J, leaving 7 bases between. Germline assignment: CDR1 GTSNPN and CDR2 SVGIG (reference sequence). The length of the CDR3 is 12 residues. The CDR3 coding sequence is TGTGCCTGGAGTGGCGGGTTCAATGAGCAGTTCTTC. This codes for CAWSGGFNEQFF. Together with reference TRBV30 and TRBJ2-1, the CDR3 gives the full variable domain: SQTIHQWPATLVQPVGSPLSLECTVEGTSNPNLYWYRQAAGRGLQLLFYSVGIGQISSEVPQNLSASRPQDRQFILSSKKLLLSDSGFYLCAWSGGFNEQFFGPGTRLTVL.

The chain recombines TRBV4-2 with TRBJ1-1; D remains unclear. The CDR3 runs 14 residues. The germline V and J ends were trimmed by 1 base and 7 bases, with 13 bases remaining between them. Germline V gene data show CDR1 as LGHNA and CDR2 as YNFKEQ. CDR3 protein: CASSQGQNGIEAFF. DNA for the CDR3: TGTGCCAGCAGCCAAGGTCAGAACGGGATTGAAGCTTTCTTT.

Points on this clone: Other nucleotide sequences in the sample specify the same CDR3. The rearrangement joins TRBV6-1 to TRBJ2-7; D perhaps matches TRBD1 (5 bases). Per germline, CDR1 MNHNS and CDR2 SASEGT. This CDR3 comprises 14 residues. V lost 0 bases and J lost 2, with 8 bases in between. In DNA form, the CDR3 reads TGTGCCAGCAGTGAAGCGGCAGGGACCTACGAGCAGTACTTC. Translating it yields CASSEAAGTYEQYF.